This is a list of T cell receptor beta chains from one sample in a study of T cells in Graves' hyperthyroidism and ophthalmopathy. One entry per CDR3 protein, called by TCRdb with MiXCR from the multiplex PCR reads. The repertoire holds 94,000 or so distinct CDR3 sequences, with just over 50% as singletons. Sequencing used blood. The receptors derive from a woman aged 40 to 50 with Graves' hyperthyroidism. Both conserved end residues are part of each CDR3. Fields, in order: D gene, V gene, clone size, J gene, CDR3 protein, CDR3 DNA. A D gene is named only where the DNA matches it firmly. Some rows have no size entry. The others give once, few or many, or a class for an expanded clone.

D: NA; V: TRBV7-6; size: many; J: TRBJ1-1; CDR3: CASSLAGGVTEAFF; DNA: TGTGCCAGCAGCTTAGCCGGGGGGGTCACTGAAGCTTTCTTT
D: NA; V: TRBV20-1; size: NA; J: TRBJ1-1; CDR3: CSSTVNTEAFF; DNA: TGCAGCTCGACAGTGAACACTGAAGCTTTCTTT
D: TRBD2; V: TRBV4-1; size: NA; J: TRBJ2-2; CDR3: CASSLGTSGCSTGELFF; DNA: TGTGCCAGCAGCCTGGGGACTAGCGGGTGTTCCACCGGGGAGCTGTTTTTT
D: NA; V: TRBV27; size: many; J: TRBJ1-1; CDR3: CASSWRGSSEAFF; DNA: TGTGCCAGCAGTTGGCGGGGGAGCTCTGAAGCTTTCTTT
D: NA; V: TRBV2; size: NA; J: TRBJ2-5; CDR3: CASIPGAGRIQETQYF; DNA: TGTGCCAGCATTCCTGGGGCAGGGAGGATACAAGAGACCCAGTACTTC
D: TRBD1; V: TRBV4-1; size: NA; J: TRBJ2-7; CDR3: CASSQGGQPDYEQYF; DNA: TGCGCCAGCAGCCAAGGGGGACAGCCCGACTACGAGCAGTACTTC
D: TRBD1; V: TRBV7-9; size: NA; J: TRBJ2-7; CDR3: CASSVEDRAIF; DNA: TGTGCCAGCAGCGTAGAGGACAGGGCGATTTTC
D: NA; V: TRBV9; size: many; J: TRBJ2-2; CDR3: CASSGVSTGELFF; DNA: TGTGCCAGCAGTGGGGTCTCCACCGGGGAGCTGTTTTTT
D: NA; V: TRBV15; size: once; J: TRBJ2-7; CDR3: CAIIRGGYEQYF; DNA: TGTGCCATCATCAGGGGTGGCTACGAGCAGTACTTC
D: NA; V: TRBV10-3; size: many; J: TRBJ1-2; CDR3: CAISESISNYGYTF; DNA: TGTGCCATCAGTGAGTCAATCAGTAACTATGGCTACACCTTC
D: TRBD2; V: TRBV7-9; size: many; J: TRBJ2-7; CDR3: CASSFGGGPIYEQYF; DNA: TGTGCCAGCAGCTTCGGGGGAGGGCCGATCTACGAGCAGTACTTC
D: NA; V: TRBV10-2; size: NA; J: TRBJ2-7; CDR3: CASSEPDRTYEQYF; DNA: TGCGCCAGCAGTGAGCCAGACAGAACCTACGAGCAGTACTTC
D: TRBD1; V: TRBV7-7; size: NA; J: TRBJ2-5; CDR3: CASSLRTGGETQYF; DNA: TGTGCCAGCAGTCTCCGGACAGGGGGGGAGACCCAGTACTTC
D: TRBD1; V: TRBV7-8; size: once; J: TRBJ2-5; CDR3: CASRPTQGAETQYF; DNA: TGTGCCAGCAGACCTACCCAGGGGGCGGAGACCCAGTACTTC
D: NA; V: TRBV20-1; size: NA; J: TRBJ2-7; CDR3: CSVHRDTNYEQYF; DNA: TGCAGTGTCCACAGGGACACCAACTACGAGCAGTACTTC
D: TRBD1; V: TRBV18; size: many; J: TRBJ2-7; CDR3: CASSLQTGDYEQYF; DNA: TGTGCCAGCTCACTGCAGACAGGGGACTACGAGCAGTACTTC
D: NA; V: TRBV13; size: NA; J: TRBJ1-4; CDR3: CASSLGGSEKLFF; DNA: TGTGCCAGCAGCTTAGGGGGAAGTGAAAAACTGTTTTTT
D: NA; V: TRBV30; size: NA; J: TRBJ2-7; CDR3: CAWSGGIGYEQYF; DNA: TGTGCCTGGAGTGGTGGCATCGGCTACGAGCAGTACTTC
D: NA; V: TRBV29-1; size: NA; J: TRBJ1-2; CDR3: CSVTSGVAYTF; DNA: TGCAGCGTTACTAGCGGGGTGGCCTACACCTTC
D: NA; V: TRBV2; size: NA; J: TRBJ2-7; CDR3: CASSSLNRASFSYEQYF; DNA: TGTGCCAGCAGCTCTTTGAACAGGGCTTCATTCTCCTACGAGCAGTACTTC
D: TRBD2; V: TRBV5-1; size: NA; J: TRBJ2-1; CDR3: CASSLASGRADEQFF; DNA: TGCGCCAGCAGCTTGGCTAGCGGGAGGGCGGATGAGCAGTTCTTC
D: NA; V: TRBV28; size: many; J: TRBJ2-5; CDR3: CASSFSGRMETQYF; DNA: TGTGCCAGCAGTTTCTCGGGGCGGATGGAGACCCAGTACTTC
D: NA; V: TRBV12-3/TRBV12-4; size: NA; J: TRBJ1-1; CDR3: CASSSGAGFTEAFF; DNA: TGTGCCAGCAGTTCAGGGGCAGGGTTCACTGAAGCTTTCTTT
D: TRBD1; V: TRBV20-1; size: NA; J: TRBJ2-3; CDR3: CSARDGYRGDTQYF; DNA: TGCAGTGCTAGAGATGGTTACAGGGGCGATACGCAGTATTTT
D: NA; V: TRBV19; size: many; J: TRBJ1-4; CDR3: CASSSYTGGDEKLFF; DNA: TGTGCCAGTAGTAGTTACACCGGCGGAGATGAAAAACTGTTTTTT
D: NA; V: TRBV19; size: many; J: TRBJ1-6; CDR3: CASSVRDGNSPLHF; DNA: TGTGCCAGTAGTGTCCGGGACGGAAATTCACCCCTCCACTTT
D: NA; V: TRBV7-2; size: many; J: TRBJ1-5; CDR3: CASSPRGGPVSQPQHF; DNA: TGTGCCAGCAGCCCCCGGGGGGGGCCAGTAAGTCAGCCCCAGCATTTT
D: TRBD1; V: TRBV29-1; size: NA; J: TRBJ1-2; CDR3: CSVDRTGPTRYTF; DNA: TGCAGCGTTGATAGGACAGGCCCGACGCGCTACACCTTC
D: TRBD1; V: TRBV6-5; size: many; J: TRBJ1-5; CDR3: CASRFRQGRQPQHF; DNA: TGTGCCAGCAGATTTAGACAGGGCCGCCAGCCCCAGCATTTT
D: NA; V: TRBV7-6; size: NA; J: TRBJ2-3; CDR3: CASTQGGVSTDTQYF; DNA: TGTGCCAGCACCCAAGGGGGGGTTAGCACAGATACGCAGTATTTT
D: NA; V: TRBV13; size: many; J: TRBJ1-1; CDR3: CASSLGPPEMNTEAFF; DNA: TGTGCCAGCAGCTTAGGCCCTCCCGAGATGAACACTGAAGCTTTCTTT
D: TRBD2; V: TRBV10-3; size: medium-sized; J: TRBJ2-7; CDR3: CATVPGLAFTYEQYF; DNA: TGTGCCACCGTGCCGGGACTAGCCTTTACCTACGAGCAGTACTTC
D: NA; V: TRBV7-9; size: NA; J: TRBJ1-4; CDR3: CASSALNNEKLFF; DNA: TGTGCCAGCAGCGCCCTCAATAATGAAAAACTGTTTTTT
D: NA; V: TRBV29-1; size: many; J: TRBJ2-2; CDR3: CSVAGGTGELFF; DNA: TGCAGCGTTGCCGGGGGCACCGGGGAGCTGTTTTTT
D: TRBD1; V: TRBV15; size: NA; J: TRBJ1-2; CDR3: CATSRGQGTYGYTF; DNA: TGTGCCACCAGCAGAGGACAGGGCACCTATGGCTACACCTTC
D: NA; V: TRBV7-2; size: NA; J: TRBJ1-2; CDR3: CASSQDRGQRYGYTF; DNA: TGCGCCAGCAGCCAAGATCGGGGGCAGAGGTATGGCTACACCTTC
D: NA; V: TRBV9; size: NA; J: TRBJ1-4; CDR3: CASSGQGDGGSYNEKLFF; DNA: TGTGCCAGCAGCGGGCAGGGCGACGGCGGCTCCTATAATGAAAAACTGTTTTTT
D: NA; V: TRBV7-2; size: many; J: TRBJ1-2; CDR3: CASSLAHTYGYTF; DNA: TGTGCCAGCAGCTTAGCGCATACCTATGGCTACACCTTC
D: TRBD1; V: TRBV10-3; size: NA; J: TRBJ1-2; CDR3: CAIRGTGINYGYTF; DNA: TGTGCTATCCGAGGGACAGGGATTAACTATGGCTACACCTTC
D: NA; V: TRBV9; size: many; J: TRBJ1-1; CDR3: CASSVGSGLSEAFF; DNA: TGTGCCAGCAGCGTAGGGTCGGGTCTTTCCGAAGCTTTCTTT
D: TRBD1; V: TRBV11-2; size: NA; J: TRBJ1-2; CDR3: CASSGTGGHGYTF; DNA: TGTGCCAGCAGCGGGACAGGGGGCCATGGCTACACCTTC
D: NA; V: TRBV7-8; size: NA; J: TRBJ1-1; CDR3: CASRRTGQRALF; DNA: TGTGCCAGCAGACGGACTGGACAGAGAGCTCTCTTT
D: TRBD2; V: TRBV7-9; size: NA; J: TRBJ2-5; CDR3: CASSPLAGGRVETQYF; DNA: TGTGCCAGCAGTCCCCTAGCGGGAGGGCGGGTAGAGACCCAGTACTTC
D: NA; V: TRBV7-2; size: many; J: TRBJ2-6; CDR3: CASSLRAGSGANVLTF; DNA: TGTGCCAGCAGCTTAAGGGCAGGTTCTGGGGCCAACGTCCTGACTTTC
D: TRBD1; V: TRBV29-1; size: NA; J: TRBJ1-2; CDR3: CSVGTGGNYGHTF; DNA: TGCAGCGTTGGGACAGGGGGCAACTATGGCCACACCTTC
D: TRBD1; V: TRBV7-8; size: few; J: TRBJ1-2; CDR3: CASSFTDRVKYGYTF; DNA: TGTGCCAGCAGTTTTACGGACAGGGTAAAATATGGCTACACCTTC
D: TRBD1; V: TRBV9; size: NA; J: TRBJ1-6; CDR3: CASSSGTGYSDNSPLHF; DNA: TGTGCCAGCAGCTCCGGGACAGGGTATTCAGATAATTCACCCCTCCACTTT